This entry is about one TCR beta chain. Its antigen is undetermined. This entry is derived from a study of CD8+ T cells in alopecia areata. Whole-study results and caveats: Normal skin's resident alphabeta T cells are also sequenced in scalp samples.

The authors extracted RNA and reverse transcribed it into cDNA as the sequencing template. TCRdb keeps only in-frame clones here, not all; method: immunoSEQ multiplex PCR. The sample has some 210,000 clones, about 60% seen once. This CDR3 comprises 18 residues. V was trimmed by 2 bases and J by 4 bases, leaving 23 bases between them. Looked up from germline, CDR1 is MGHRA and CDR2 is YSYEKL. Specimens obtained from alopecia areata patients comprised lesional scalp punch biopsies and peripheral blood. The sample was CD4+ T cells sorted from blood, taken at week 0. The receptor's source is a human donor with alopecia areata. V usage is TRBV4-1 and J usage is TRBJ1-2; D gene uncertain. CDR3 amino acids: CASSQMDVGSSIFYGYTF. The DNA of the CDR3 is TGCGCCAGCAGCCAAATGGATGTAGGATCCTCAATCTTCTATGGCTACACCTTC.